This T cell receptor beta chain was sequenced for a study of blood T cell repertoires in COVID-19. Study context: Both acute and convalescent COVID-19 samples were obtained from the United States, Italy and Spain. T cells, B-cell-depleted T cells, or PBMCs supplied cDNA or gDNA.

Original handling: Reference gene primers were amplified, and this amplification served to estimate nucleated cell counts. Sequenced by immunoSEQ multiplex PCR; TCRdb stores in-frame clones only, minus some. That table furnishes V, J and clone size, whereas the DNA furnished D and trimming. The repertoire holds more than 80,000 clones, with around 80% as singletons. Germline lookup yields CDR1 SGHNT and CDR2 YYREEE (reference sequence). This CDR3 spans 17 amino acids. V gave up 4 bases and J gave up 4 bases; unmatched junction bases: 7. V usage is TRBV5-4 and J usage is TRBJ2-1; 14 nucleotides align to TRBD2. The sequenced material came from peripheral blood. This clonotype originated in a woman aged 55-69 years with acute or convalescent COVID-19. CDR3 residues: CASSRGLAGGQYNEQFF. CDR3 sequence (DNA): TGTGCCAGCAGCCGAGGACTAGCGGGGGGACAGTACAATGAGCAGTTCTTC.